This T cell receptor (beta chain) is from a study of T cell repertoires in cytomegalovirus infection (dated by TCRdb to the late 2010s). Study-wide context: Peptide stimulations targeted recently identified HLA-C-restricted CMV epitopes, whose presentation resists viral immunomodulation, together with well-studied HLA-B-restricted epitopes. The HLA type of each donor mattered for the analysis, because public TCR beta signatures pointed to carriage of CMV infection along with the matching HLA type. Points the paper makes about the study in general: In the ex vivo response, HLA-C-restricted CMV-specific TCR beta clonotypes were dominant, and in two of eight donors the single most frequent clonotype came from this HLA-C-restricted group. In both this cohort and an independent approximately 400-donor cohort, the cumulative frequency of public TCR beta family members distinguished carriers of CMV infection plus the relevant HLA type.

TCRdb records Illumina HiSeq 1500 as the sequencer. The raw public data were reprocessed by TCRdb itself: fastp quality trimming at Q25, MiXCR clonotype calling, in-frame beta chains only. One record per CDR3 amino acid sequence lists the most common genes and DNA. The sample profile shows some 500,000 distinct CDR3 sequences; 30% to 35% of them were found once. Of the sample, around a sixth falls within the top ten clones. Concerning this clonotype: Its antigen is not yet known. There are no base qualities to consult, and no much larger clone falls within one base.

The treatment or condition label for this specimen denotes: in vitro stimulation with specific CMV peptide epitopes to enrich CMV-specific T cells. The V end loses 6 bases and the J end loses 2 bases, and a stretch of 14 bases separates them. The germline V gene encodes CDR1 DFQATT and CDR2 SNEGSKA (reference sequence). The CDR3 runs 13 amino acids, cysteine and phenylalanine included. The DNA shown is the 39-base CDR3, in frame from base 1. The receptor chain draws on TRBV20-1 and TRBJ2-7, with the D gene not clear enough to name. This sample comprised cultured PBMCs, obtained from culture after CMV antigen stimulation. This clonotype was obtained from a human donor in good health (CMV status not recorded). Some clones in this sample may be carry-over from other donors' samples. The DNA reads as follows: TGCAGTGCCCCGAGCCAGCAGACCTACGAGCAGTACTTC. Translation gives CSAPSQQTYEQYF.